This T cell receptor (beta chain) was captured by sequencing in a study of shared clonotypes between healthy human individuals. As to this clone: Its specificity is not known.

Study-level findings and limits: Clonotype sharing among donors was expected to depend on sequencing depth.

Assay: immunoSEQ multiplex PCR; the TCRdb copy retains only in-frame clones and omits some. The table has hundreds of thousands of clones, 75% to 80% seen once. CDR1 KGHSH and CDR2 LQKENI come from the germline V gene. The CDR3 is 16 residues long. Trimming left V 3 bases short and J 4 bases short, with 19 bases between. Sequenced input: PBMCs. This chain joins TRBV18 and TRBJ2-7; maybe TRBD2 (5 bases). This sequence originates from a woman between 40 and 50 years old in good health. Some clones in this sample may be carry-over from other donors' samples. The CDR3 sequence: CASSPLERIRRYEQYF. CDR3 bases: TGTGCCAGCTCACCCCTCGAGCGGATTAGAAGGTACGAGCAGTACTTC.